Each of the 30 T cell receptor beta chains below was sequenced from the same sample in a study of T cells in Graves' hyperthyroidism and ophthalmopathy. Amplification of TCR beta CDR3 regions was performed using RNA transcripts as template. First-round RT-PCR targeting the TCR CDR3 was performed with the HTBI primer set. One entry per CDR3 protein, called by TCRdb with MiXCR from the multiplex PCR reads. The sample comprises around 300,000 distinct CDR3 sequences, approximately 13% of which are singletons, and approximately 25% rests with the top ten. Sequenced sample: blood. These receptors were taken from a woman in her twenties or thirties with Graves' hyperthyroidism.

V usage is TRBV2 and J usage is TRBJ2-2; weak D call: TRBD2 (5 bases). V was shortened by 2 bases and J by 5 bases, with 12 bases between the two germline ends. CDR3 length: 15 residues. Germline assignment: CDR1 SNHLY and CDR2 FYNNEI. Here the CDR3 reads CASSENSGGTGELFF. For the CDR3, the DNA is TGTGCCAGCAGTGAAAACAGCGGTGGGACCGGGGAGCTGTTTTTT.

This clonotype was seen only a few times. The V and J genes are TRBV5-4 and TRBJ1-1; D is uncertain. This CDR3 is 12 amino acids long. CDR1 SGHNT and CDR2 YYREEE come from the germline V gene (reference sequence). Trimming removed 7 bases at V and 0 bases at J, with 7 bases between. DNA of the CDR3: TGTGCCAGCGGAGGTCTGAACACTGAAGCTTTCTTT. As protein: CASGGLNTEAFF.

This clonotype was detected only a few times. J is TRBJ1-4 and V is TRBV3-1; no reliable D call. The CDR3 has 17 amino acids. In germline, CDR1 is LGHDT, CDR2 YNNKEL (reference sequence). Trimming cost V 2 bases and J 8 bases, with 21 bases left between them. CDR3 residues: CASSQYADGRKTEKLFF. The DNA for the CDR3 is TGTGCCAGCAGCCAATATGCGGACGGACGGAAGACCGAAAAACTGTTTTTT.

This clonotype appeared once. A much larger clone sits a single nucleotide away, making a read error possible. V usage is TRBV7-8 and J usage is TRBJ2-4; 14 bases are shared with TRBD2. The CDR3 loop spans 18 amino acids. Germline V CDR1 and CDR2: SGHVS, FQNEAQ. V was pared by 4 bases and J by 3 bases, with 8 bases of the junction left unmatched. Here the CDR3 DNA reads TGTGCCAGCAGCTCCCGACTAGCGGGAGGGCTAGTCAAAAACATTCAGTACTTC. As protein: CASSSRLAGGLVKNIQYF.

The V gene is TRBV30, the J gene TRBJ1-2; D unresolved. Deletions cut 0 bases from V and 8 bases from J, with 19 bases between. The CDR3 covers 15 residues. CDR1 GTSNPN and CDR2 SVGIG come from the germline V gene (reference sequence). CDR3 DNA sequence: TGTGCCTGGAGTGTACGTCGGGATTCGGTAGACGGCTACACCTTC. Amino acids: CAWSVRRDSVDGYTF.

The table lists this clonotype with many counts. V usage is TRBV20-1 and J usage is TRBJ2-7; TRBD1 agrees at 9 bases. After removal of 2 bases from V and 0 bases from J, the junction contained 8 bases not matched to a gene. The CDR3 length is 16 residues. Looked up from germline, CDR1 is DFQATT and CDR2 is SNEGSKA (reference sequence). CDR3 coding DNA: TGCAGTGCTAGAATGTTCCGGACAGGGGCCTCCTACGAGCAGTACTTC. It is translated as CSARMFRTGASYEQYF.

The V call is TRBV28, the J call TRBJ2-3; 9 bases agree with TRBD2. Germline loops: CDR1 MDHEN, CDR2 SYDVKM. Trimming took 6 bases from V and 6 from J; bases not matched to a gene: 7. The CDR3 covers 14 residues. The CDR3 reads CASRDSGSMDTQYF. As DNA, the CDR3 is TGTGCCAGCAGGGATAGCGGGAGTATGGATACGCAGTATTTT. Filled out from reference TRBV28 and TRBJ2-3, the complete variable domain reads DVKVTQSSRYLVKRTGEKVFLECVQDMDHENMFWYRQDPGLGLRLIYFSYDVKMKEKGDIPEGYSVSREKKERFSLILESASTNQTSMYLCASRDSGSMDTQYFGPGTRLTVL.

The sample holds many counts of this clonotype. The chain uses TRBV3-1 and TRBJ2-6; 8 bases fit TRBD2. Germline loops: CDR1 LGHDT, CDR2 YNNKEL (reference sequence). The CDR3 covers 19 residues. With V trimmed by 5 bases and J by 1 base, 13 bases remained unmatched. CDR3 amino acids: CASSARGVAGPSGANVLTF. Written as DNA, the CDR3 is TGTGCCAGCAGCGCTCGCGGGGTAGCGGGACCATCTGGGGCCAACGTCCTGACTTTC.

The genes are TRBV13 and TRBJ2-1; 9 bases agree with TRBD2. Germline V CDR1 and CDR2: PRHDT, FYEKMQ (reference sequence). Unmatched junction bases numbered 1, after V lost 4 bases and J lost 6 bases. The CDR3 is made up of 13 amino acids. The chain's CDR3 is CASSYSGSNEQFF. CDR3 DNA sequence: TGTGCCAGCAGCTATAGCGGGAGCAATGAGCAGTTCTTC. The variable domain in full, completed from reference TRBV13 and TRBJ2-1, reads AAGVIQSPRHLIKEKRETATLKCYPIPRHDTVYWYQQGPGQDPQFLISFYEKMQSDKGSIPDRFSAQQFSDYHSELNMSSLELGDSALYFCASSYSGSNEQFFGPGTRLTVL.

About this clonotype itself: This may arise from a read error, as a much more abundant clone is one base away. The chain joins TRBV7-9 to TRBJ2-1, with 10 bases fitting TRBD1. V dropped 7 bases and J dropped 8; count of bases not matched to a gene: 8. This CDR3 has 14 amino acids. Germline values: CDR1 SEHNR, CDR2 FQNEAQ (reference sequence). CDR3 in amino acids: CASNGDRGRHEQFF. The CDR3 DNA follows: TGTGCCAGCAATGGGGACAGGGGTCGGCATGAGCAGTTCTTC.

Only a few counts were recorded for this clonotype. The genes are TRBV30 and TRBJ2-1; 15 bases match TRBD2. Germline CDR1 reads GTSNPN; CDR2 reads SVGIG (reference sequence). The CDR3 is made up of 18 amino acids. Here the CDR3 DNA reads TGTGCTCGGGCGGGACGAGGACTAGCGGGAGGGTATGCCGATGAGCAGTTCTTC. It is translated as CARAGRGLAGGYADEQFF. The variable domain in full, with the rest retrieved from reference TRBV30 and TRBJ2-1, is SQTIHQWPATLVQPVGSPLSLECTVEGTSNPNLYWYRQAAGRGLQLLFYSVGIGQISSEVPQNLSASRPQDRQFILSSKKLLLSDSGFYLCARAGRGLAGGYADEQFFGPGTRLTVL.

The rearrangement uses TRBV7-9 and TRBJ2-1; D call uncertain. Trimming took 1 base from V and 10 from J, leaving 11 bases between them. CDR1 and CDR2 from the germline V gene are SEHNR and FQNEAQ (reference sequence). The CDR3 is 13 amino acids. The CDR3 loop is CASSLGTVQEQFF. The CDR3 nucleotides read TGTGCCAGCAGCTTAGGGACCGTGCAGGAGCAGTTCTTC.

Many counts were recorded for this clonotype. J is TRBJ2-3 and V is TRBV12-3 or TRBV12-4; D gene unclear. Trimming took off 3 bases at V and 2 bases at J, with 12 bases between the two ends. The CDR3 contains 15 residues. The CDR3 is CASSLKTEPTDTQYF. The CDR3 coding sequence is TGTGCCAGCAGTTTGAAGACCGAACCCACAGATACGCAGTATTTT.

This clonotype has only a few counts. V and J are TRBV6-4 and TRBJ2-2; possibly TRBD1 for D (5 bases). V lost 7 bases and J lost 5, with 14 bases in between. CDR1 is MRHNA, CDR2 SNTAGT, per germline. This CDR3 spans 14 amino acids. In DNA form, the CDR3 reads TGTGCCAGCACCCCCTCTCCAGGGACCGGGGAGCTGTTTTTT. Translation: CASTPSPGTGELFF.

This clonotype appeared many times. This chain links TRBV6-1 with TRBJ1-2; D unclear. Trimming pared 5 bases from V and 0 bases from J, leaving 13 bases between. This CDR3 region has 15 residues. CDR1 is MNHNS and CDR2 is SASEGT in the germline V gene. CDR3 in amino acids: CASSYDEQTNYGYTF. CDR3 DNA sequence: TGTGCCAGCAGTTATGATGAACAGACTAACTATGGCTACACCTTC.

The table lists this clonotype with many counts. CDR3 sequence reads: CSAPSGLAEYEQYF. In DNA form, the CDR3 reads TGCAGTGCTCCTTCGGGACTAGCGGAGTACGAGCAGTACTTC. This sequence joins TRBV20-1 and TRBJ2-7; 11 bases are a match to TRBD2. Germline CDR1 DFQATT, CDR2 SNEGSKA (reference sequence). Germline trimming cut 5 bases from V and 4 bases from J; bases unmatched to any gene: 7. CDR3 length: 14 residues.

The chain is built from TRBV5-1 and TRBJ1-2, with D maybe TRBD1 (5 bases). Per the germline V gene, CDR1 is SGHRS and CDR2 is YFSETQ. Trimming cost V 1 base and J 4 bases, with 11 bases left between them. The CDR3 extends over 14 amino acids. In DNA, the CDR3 is TGCGCCAGCAGCTTGTCGGGGACTCCCTATGGCTACACCTTC. This encodes CASSLSGTPYGYTF.

V gene TRBV5-1 combines with J gene TRBJ1-3; 8 bases map to TRBD1. The V gene end was trimmed by 4 bases and the J gene end by 0 bases; junction bases not matched to a gene: 3. This CDR3 is 15 amino acids long. Germline V gene data show CDR1 as SGHRS and CDR2 as YFSETQ. The CDR3 sequence is CASSATGDSGNTIYF. The CDR3, as DNA: TGCGCCAGCAGCGCGACAGGGGACTCTGGAAACACCATATATTTT.

The table lists this clonotype with many counts. V usage is TRBV10-3 and J usage is TRBJ1-5; D gene ambiguous. Trimming removed 0 bases from V and 0 bases from J, with 15 bases in between. Germline CDR1 is ENHRY and CDR2 is SYGVKD. The CDR3 extends over 18 amino acids. The CDR3 sequence is CAISESIGGGYSNQPQHF. The CDR3 DNA sequence: TGTGCCATCAGTGAGTCGATTGGCGGAGGGTATAGCAATCAGCCCCAGCATTTT.

This clonotype has ten or more counts. The rearrangement joins TRBV30 to TRBJ2-1, with 7 bases that match TRBD1. CDR1 and CDR2 from the germline V gene are GTSNPN and SVGIG (reference sequence). The CDR3 consists of 14 residues. V shed 1 base and J 3 bases; nucleotides not matched to a gene: 3. This CDR3 reads CAWSGQGDYNEQFF. For the CDR3, the DNA is TGTGCCTGGAGTGGGCAGGGGGACTACAATGAGCAGTTCTTC.

The genes are TRBV12-3 or TRBV12-4 and TRBJ2-2; 10 bases match TRBD2. This CDR3 contains 18 residues. V trimming: 1 base; J trimming: 1 base; junction bases outside the gene matches: 6. The CDR3 region has the DNA TGTGCCAGCAGTTTAGGGTTAGCGGGAGGCTTGAACACCGGGGAGCTGTTTTTT. It is translated as CASSLGLAGGLNTGELFF.

As for this clonotype: This sequence may be a read error, since a much larger clone differs from it by one base. V and J are TRBV6-2 or TRBV6-3 and TRBJ2-1; D is uncertain. Germline V gene data show CDR1 as MNHEY and CDR2 as SVGEGT. V shed 7 bases and J shed 4 bases, with 14 bases lying between them. The length of the CDR3 is 14 residues. CDR3 sequence (DNA): TGTGCCAGCATTTTGCATTGGGGTTACAATGAGCAGTTCTTC. Translating it yields CASILHWGYNEQFF.

The genes are TRBV3-1 and TRBJ2-5; perhaps D is TRBD1 or TRBD2 (6 bases each). The V end was cut by 1 base, the J end by 1 base, with 19 bases between. Germline lookup yields CDR1 LGHDT and CDR2 YNNKEL (reference sequence). This CDR3 is 18 amino acids long. CDR3 amino acids: CASSQVPQRGQSQETQYF. In nucleotides, the CDR3 is TGTGCCAGCAGCCAAGTCCCCCAACGGGGGCAGTCCCAAGAGACCCAGTACTTC.

This clonotype came up a few times. DNA for the CDR3: TGTGCCAGCAGTCTAGAGGCGGGGGCAGATACGCAGTATTTT. It codes for CASSLEAGADTQYF. The V gene is TRBV27, the J gene TRBJ2-3; 7 nucleotides match TRBD2. The V and J ends lost 5 bases and 4 bases, in that order; junction bases with no gene match: 6. Germline V gives CDR1 MNHEY, CDR2 SMNVEV (reference sequence). The CDR3 runs to 14 residues.

This clonotype has a count of ten or more. The rearrangement uses TRBV27 and TRBJ2-1; TRBD2 aligns across 13 bases. Germline trimming cut 4 bases from V and 10 bases from J; bases unmatched to any gene: 10. Germline CDR1 is MNHEY and CDR2 is SMNVEV (reference sequence). The CDR3 covers 16 residues. The CDR3 region is CASSYGGLAGVGEQFF. In nucleotides, the CDR3 is TGTGCCAGCAGTTATGGAGGACTAGCGGGAGTCGGCGAGCAGTTCTTC.

On this clonotype itself: One end of the junction fails to match germline, which may point to a read error. The genes are TRBV10-2 and TRBJ2-5; TRBD1 matches 8 bases. This CDR3 comprises 15 residues. Germline loops: CDR1 WSHSY, CDR2 SAAADI. CDR3 in DNA: TGCGCCAGCAGTGTTGGGGACAGGAGAGGGGAGACCCGGTACTTC. This sequence encodes CASSVGDRRGETRYF.

The rearrangement uses TRBV6-2 or TRBV6-3 and TRBJ2-3; 10 bases are shared with TRBD2. The CDR3 is made up of 15 amino acids. Germline V gene sequence: CDR1 MNHEY, CDR2 SVGEGT. V lost 6 bases and J lost 0; bases outside the gene matches: 3. CDR3 loop: CASRQLAGSTDTQYF. The DNA of the CDR3 is TGTGCCAGCAGACAACTAGCGGGGAGCACAGATACGCAGTATTTT.

This chain uses TRBV29-1 with TRBJ1-5; a weak D match, TRBD1 (6 bases). CDR3 length equals 15 residues. With 5 bases removed from V and 1 base from J, the gap between germline ends came to 15 bases. Per germline, CDR1 SQVTM and CDR2 ANQGSEA. The CDR3 sequence: CSVRGGMGSNQPQHF. CDR3 nucleotide sequence: TGCAGCGTTCGAGGGGGGATGGGAAGCAATCAGCCCCAGCATTTT.

This clonotype was detected many times. This chain links TRBV28 with TRBJ2-7; D gene ambiguous. Trimming left V 3 bases short and J 2 bases short, with 11 bases between. From germline, CDR1 is MDHEN and CDR2 SYDVKM. The CDR3 sequence is 14 residues long. The CDR3 coding sequence is TGTGCCAGCAGTTTGCGAGGTGGGGCCTACGAGCAGTACTTC. Its protein is CASSLRGGAYEQYF.

This clonotype appeared many times. The chain combines TRBV7-3 with TRBJ1-1; 7 bases match TRBD1. The CDR3 runs to 13 residues. V lost 5 bases, J lost 6 bases, and 6 bases stayed unmatched. From germline, CDR1 is SGHTA and CDR2 FQGTGA. CDR3 sequence reads: CASSVKGTAEAFF. The CDR3 DNA sequence: TGTGCCAGCAGCGTAAAAGGGACAGCTGAAGCTTTCTTT.